Shown below are 7 T cell receptor beta chains from a single sample sequenced in a study of T cells in Graves' hyperthyroidism and ophthalmopathy. It was RNA transcripts that yielded the amplified TCR beta CDR3 regions. HTBI primers were used for first-round RT-PCR of the TCR CDR3. TCRdb analysed the multiplex PCR reads with MiXCR anew, one entry per CDR3 protein. The sample yields over 150,000 distinct CDR3 sequences, about 17% seen once. Sequenced sample: blood. The source of these receptors is a woman aged 45-65 years with Graves' hyperthyroidism.

In its sample, this clonotype was seen many times. This chain joins TRBV7-9 and TRBJ1-3; D remains unclear. Germline CDR1 reads SEHNR; CDR2 reads FQNEAQ (reference sequence). The CDR3 has 14 amino acids. Trimming removed 5 bases from V and 1 base from J, with 9 bases in between. The CDR3 coding sequence is TGTGCCAGCAGCCGTACGGGATCTGGAAACACCATATATTTT. Its translation: CASSRTGSGNTIYF.

This clonotype was detected many times. The CDR3 DNA sequence: TGTGCCAGCAGTCCCCCTGGTTTAGCGGGGGGAGGAGAGACCCAGTACTTC. It codes for CASSPPGLAGGGETQYF. The chain recombines TRBV28 with TRBJ2-5; 10 positions agree with TRBD2. This CDR3 spans 17 amino acids. Trimming at V came to 5 bases and at J to 4 bases, leaving 13 bases not matched to a gene. Germline V lookup: CDR1 MDHEN, CDR2 SYDVKM.

This clonotype was detected ten times or more. The chain links TRBV27 to TRBJ2-2, with no clear D. Trimming left V 1 base short and J 0 bases short, with 6 bases between. Germline CDR1 and CDR2: MNHEY and SMNVEV (reference sequence). The CDR3 has 15 amino acids. This CDR3 reads CASSLFTSNTGELFF. CDR3 in DNA: TGTGCCAGCAGTTTATTTACGTCGAACACCGGGGAGCTGTTTTTT.

About this clonotype itself: One end of the junction is discordant with germline, which a read error may explain. The CDR3: CSSSQVGVKDTDTQYF. CDR3 bases: TGTTCCAGCAGCCAAGTCGGGGTGAAAGACACAGATACGCAGTATTTT. This rearrangement joins TRBV14 to TRBJ2-3; a weak D match, TRBD2 (5 bases). Germline loops: CDR1 SGHDN, CDR2 FVKESK. The length of the CDR3 is 16 residues.

Notes on this clonotype: This could be a read error, since a much larger clone is one nucleotide away. This chain joins TRBV28 and TRBJ1-2; D is unresolved. The germline V gene encodes CDR1 MDHEN and CDR2 SYDVKM. The CDR3 is made up of 16 amino acids. CDR3 nucleotide sequence: TGTGCCAGCAGCTTACCACCTCCCCCTCTGGGCGATGGCTACGCCTTC. Protein sequence: CASSLPPPPLGDGYAF.

This clonotype was seen repeatedly, ten times or more. The rearrangement links TRBV12-3 or TRBV12-4 to TRBJ1-6; no clear D. The CDR3 loop spans 12 amino acids. Trimming pared 3 bases from V and 8 bases from J, leaving 5 bases between. The DNA of the CDR3 is TGTGCCAGCAGTTTCGGACATTCACCCCTCCACTTT. Protein product: CASSFGHSPLHF.

This clonotype appeared many times. The genes are TRBV6-1 and TRBJ1-2; D is unresolved. This CDR3 comprises 16 residues. CDR1 is MNHNS, CDR2 SASEGT, per germline. Trimming took 6 bases from V and 2 from J, leaving 19 bases between them. The DNA of the CDR3 is TGTGCCAGCAGGCCCAACCCTAGGAACAGAAACTATGGCTACACCTTC. It yields the protein CASRPNPRNRNYGYTF.